The clone carrying this TCR beta chain was seen a handful of times. The sample comes from a study of metastatic and nonmetastatic thyroid tumors. Per the authors' pipeline: The distant-metastasis classifier for papillary thyroid cancer was built from CDR3 differences across clinicopathological groups. TCRdb re-processed the PCR reads through MiXCR. The V and J calls were not made by the authors but by TCRdb's processing. Of about 17,000 clones in the sample, less than 40% were seen once. V lost 7 bases to trimming and J lost 3 bases, with 14 bases between them. Germline V CDR1 and CDR2: SQVTM, ANQGSEA. The CDR3 sequence is 13 residues long. Treatment of any kind had been given to no patient before thyroid surgery.

The chain has TRBV29-1 and TRBJ2-3; D unresolved. Sample: tumor tissue. This TCR came from a female donor with papillary thyroid cancer or a benign thyroid nodule (not recorded which). Some clones in this sample may be carry-over from other donors' samples. The CDR3: CSAVGLITDTQYF. The DNA for the CDR3 is TGCAGCGCTGTCGGGCTGATAACAGATACGCAGTATTTT.